This is a list of T cell receptor beta chains from one sample in a study of T cell responses to AZD1222 COVID-19 vaccine. Sequenced by immunoSEQ multiplex PCR; TCRdb stores in-frame clones only, minus some. The table includes about 140,000 clones, about nine tenths detected once. The sample here was peripheral blood, taken on day 0 of AZD1222 vaccination. The receptors derive from an adult in good health. CDR3s include the opening cysteine and the closing phenylalanine or tryptophan. The D gene is left open where the match is weak. Rows give clone size only sometimes, using once, few, many, or a class for an expanded clone.

v_gene	abundance	j_gene	d_gene	CDR3nt	CDR3aa
TRBV20-1	.	TRBJ2-5	.	TGCAGTGCTAGTCCCGCCGGCACGTTCCCTCAGGAGACCCAGTACTTC	CSASPAGTFPQETQYF
TRBV2	once	TRBJ1-5	.	TGTGCCAGCAGTGAAGGAGGGGGCAATCAGCCCCAGCATTTT	CASSEGGGNQPQHF
TRBV9	.	TRBJ2-1	.	TGTGCCAGCAGCGCGACAGACAGCCCCGTCTGGGGTGAGCAGTTCTTC	CASSATDSPVWGEQFF
TRBV18	few	TRBJ1-2	TRBD1	TGTGCCAGCTCACCACCGCCGACAGGGGGAAACTATGGCTACACCTTC	CASSPPPTGGNYGYTF
TRBV11-1	.	TRBJ2-1	TRBD2	TGTGCCAGCAGCCAGAGAACGACTAGCGGGAGGAATGAGCAGTTCTTC	CASSQRTTSGRNEQFF
TRBV7-2	.	TRBJ2-1	TRBD1	TGTGCCAGCAGCTCACAGCCAGGGGGCAGTCACAATGAGCAGTTCTTC	CASSSQPGGSHNEQFF
TRBV2	.	TRBJ2-3	TRBD1	TGTGCCAGCACCCGGGGACAGGGAGGCGCAGATACGCAGTATTTT	CASTRGQGGADTQYF
TRBV5-4	.	TRBJ2-1	.	TGTGCCAGCAGCTTGTCCGTTGACAATGAGCAGTTCTTC	CASSLSVDNEQFF
TRBV6-5	.	TRBJ1-1	TRBD1	TGTGCCAGCAGTACCCTACAGGGGGCAAACACTGAAGCTTTCTTT	CASSTLQGANTEAFF
TRBV11-3	.	TRBJ2-3	.	TGTGCCAGCAGCTACGACGGAGGGAAAGATACGCAGTATTTT	CASSYDGGKDTQYF
TRBV24-1	.	TRBJ1-4	TRBD1	TGTGCCACCAGTGACCCCAGGACAGGGGCAAAAGAAAAACTGTTTTTT	CATSDPRTGAKEKLFF
TRBV18	.	TRBJ1-1	.	TGTGCCAGCTCACCAGCCCAACAGGGATCCACTGAAGCTTTCTTT	CASSPAQQGSTEAFF
TRBV12-3/TRBV12-4	.	TRBJ2-7	.	TGTGCCAGCAGTCTGTCGCGGACCGACGAGCAGTACTTC	CASSLSRTDEQYF
TRBV29-1	.	TRBJ2-1	TRBD2	TGCAGCGTTGATGTGGCGGGGGGGGCGTACAATGAGCAGTTCTTC	CSVDVAGGAYNEQFF
TRBV2	.	TRBJ1-5	.	TGTGCCAGCAGTGTGTCAGGCCAGGGCAATCAGCCCCAGCATTTT	CASSVSGQGNQPQHF
TRBV7-9	.	TRBJ1-6	.	TGTGCCAGCAGCCCTGGACAGCCTAATTCACCCCTCCACTTT	CASSPGQPNSPLHF
TRBV6-4	.	TRBJ1-1	.	TGTGCCAGCAGTGCACGGGAGAACACTGAAGCTTTCTTT	CASSARENTEAFF
TRBV5-6	.	TRBJ1-5	.	TGTGCCAGCAGCTCCCTGGGGGCGTCGAATCAGCCCCAGCATTTT	CASSSLGASNQPQHF
TRBV5-1	.	TRBJ2-3	TRBD2	TGCGCCAGCAGCTGGGCGACTAGCGCGAGCACAGATACGCAGTATTTT	CASSWATSASTDTQYF
TRBV15	.	TRBJ2-5	TRBD1	TGTGCCACCAGCAGAGCAATAAAGCCCAGGGGGGAGACCCAGTACTTC	CATSRAIKPRGETQYF
TRBV3-1/TRBV3-2	.	TRBJ2-7	.	TGTGCCAGCAGCCAGCAGGGAAGTTACGAGCAGTACTTC	CASSQQGSYEQYF
TRBV19	.	TRBJ1-5	TRBD1	TGTGCCAGTAGTAAGCAGACAGGGGGCGGGACGGGCAATCAGCCCCAGCATTTT	CASSKQTGGGTGNQPQHF
TRBV28	.	TRBJ1-2	TRBD1	TGTGCCAGCAGTTCGACTGGACAGGGCTATGGCTACACCTTC	CASSSTGQGYGYTF
TRBV7-2	once	TRBJ2-1	TRBD2	TGTGCCAGCAGCTTAATCAGCCGGGGGGGCTCCTACAATGAGCAGTTCTTC	CASSLISRGGSYNEQFF
TRBV7-2	.	TRBJ1-2	.	TGTGCCAGCAGCCCAACCCGGGGTTGGGGCTATGGCTACACCTTC	CASSPTRGWGYGYTF
TRBV29-1	.	TRBJ2-1	TRBD2	TGCAGCGCCCAAGATAAACTAGCGGGACTTTACAATGAGCAGTTCTTC	CSAQDKLAGLYNEQFF
TRBV5-6	.	TRBJ1-4	TRBD1	TGTGCCAGCAGCACTTATCAGACAGGGAGGAGGGAAAAACTGTTTTTT	CASSTYQTGRREKLFF
TRBV19	.	TRBJ2-7	.	TGTGCCAGTAGACCCACCACCTCCTACGAGCAGTACTTC	CASRPTTSYEQYF
TRBV4-2	.	TRBJ2-3	.	TGTGCCAGCAGCCAAGATGCAGGCAGAGATACGCAGTATTTT	CASSQDAGRDTQYF
TRBV7-9	many	TRBJ1-4	TRBD1	TGTGCCAGCAGCCCCTCCCTCTTAACAGGGGCCTTTAATGAAAAACTGTTTTTT	CASSPSLLTGAFNEKLFF
TRBV10-3	.	TRBJ2-5	TRBD2	TGTGCCATCAGCCCGGGACTAGCGGGAGGGGAAGAGACCCAGTACTTC	CAISPGLAGGEETQYF
TRBV11-2	.	TRBJ1-6	TRBD1	TGTGCCAGCACGCTGGACAGGACAAATTCACCCCTCCACTTT	CASTLDRTNSPLHF
TRBV6-5	once	TRBJ1-4	TRBD1	TGTGCCAGCAGTCCAGGGGGGTCCCGTAATGAAAAACTGTTTTTT	CASSPGGSRNEKLFF
TRBV24-1	.	TRBJ2-5	TRBD2	TGTGCCACCAGTGGCACTAGCGGGAAAGAGACCCAGTACTTC	CATSGTSGKETQYF
TRBV18	.	TRBJ2-7	TRBD2	TGTGCCAGCTCAGATCTAGCGGGAGGGCCATACGAGCAGTACTTC	CASSDLAGGPYEQYF
TRBV19	.	TRBJ1-2	TRBD1	TGTGCCAGTAGGGCGGGACAGGGGATAAACTATGGCTACACCTTC	CASRAGQGINYGYTF
TRBV28	.	TRBJ1-1	.	TGTGCCAGCAGTTCGGACGGGGGAATGAACACTGAAGCTTTCTTT	CASSSDGGMNTEAFF
TRBV3-1/TRBV3-2	.	TRBJ2-5	.	TGTGCCAGCGGGGGATGGGCCGCCCAGGGTCAAGAGACCCAGTACTTC	CASGGWAAQGQETQYF
TRBV7-8	.	TRBJ2-1	.	TGTGCCAGCAGCTTAGGGACCGAGGGGTTCTTC	CASSLGTEGFF
TRBV21-1	.	TRBJ2-5	.	TGTGCCAGCCGTCGGCCCCCCCGGGAGTACCAAGAGACCCAGTACTTC	CASRRPPREYQETQYF
TRBV12-3/TRBV12-4	.	TRBJ1-2	.	TGTGCCAGCAGTCCCCAGAACTATGGCTACACCTTC	CASSPQNYGYTF
TRBV28	few	TRBJ1-5	.	TGTGCCGGCCGGACAGTAACGGGGGATCAGCCCCAGCATTTT	CAGRTVTGDQPQHF
TRBV7-2	.	TRBJ1-4	TRBD1	TGTGCCAGCAGCTTAGGGTGGGGACAGGGGCATGAAAAACTGTTTTTT	CASSLGWGQGHEKLFF
TRBV6-1	once	TRBJ2-1	TRBD2	TGTGCCAGCAGTGAACTTTTGGGAGGGCCGAATGAGCAGTTCTTC	CASSELLGGPNEQFF
TRBV15	.	TRBJ2-4	.	TGTGCCACCAGCAGAAACAGGGATGGGTCCAAAAACATTCAGTACTTC	CATSRNRDGSKNIQYF
TRBV7-2	.	TRBJ2-2	.	TGTGCCAGCAGCTTATTTTCGGATGGGAGTACCGGGGAGCTGTTTTTT	CASSLFSDGSTGELFF
TRBV29-1	.	TRBJ2-7	TRBD2	TGCAGCGTTGAGAGGACTAGCGGGGGGAACTACGAGCAGTACTTC	CSVERTSGGNYEQYF
TRBV5-8	.	TRBJ2-3	.	TGTGCCAGCAGCTTGGGGGGCAGGACAGATACGCAGTATTTT	CASSLGGRTDTQYF
TRBV25-1	.	TRBJ1-3	.	TGTGCCAGCAGTGAGGAGGGGCTCTGGAACACCATATATTTT	CASSEEGLWNTIYF
TRBV28	few	TRBJ1-5	TRBD1	TGTGCCAGCAGTTTGGGACAGAGTGGCAATCAGCCCCAGCATTTT	CASSLGQSGNQPQHF
TRBV6-5	.	TRBJ2-7	TRBD1	TGTGCCAGCAGCACGGACAGGGGGAACGAGCAGTACTTC	CASSTDRGNEQYF
TRBV27	once	TRBJ2-7	TRBD1	TGTGCCAGCGGACAGGGGAACCACGAGCAGTACTTC	CASGQGNHEQYF
TRBV5-4	.	TRBJ1-5	.	TGTGCCAGCAGCTCCCAGGGCCACAATCAGCCCCAGCATTTT	CASSSQGHNQPQHF
TRBV3-1/TRBV3-2	.	TRBJ1-1	.	TGTGCCAGCAGCCGTACGAGGCTCACTGAAGCTTTCTTT	CASSRTRLTEAFF
TRBV5-1	few	TRBJ2-1	TRBD2	TGCGCCAGCAGCACTAGCGGGGTTGTTAATGAGCAGTTCTTC	CASSTSGVVNEQFF
TRBV7-9	once	TRBJ1-5	.	TGTGCCAGCAGCCGTTTAAATCAGCCCCAGCATTTT	CASSRLNQPQHF
TRBV28	.	TRBJ2-1	TRBD2	TGTGCCAGCAGTTCCCCTCCGGGGACTAGCGGTTACAATGAGCAGTTCTTC	CASSSPPGTSGYNEQFF